The entry below describes one T cell receptor beta chain. Its antigen is unidentified. MiXCR was run by TCRdb on the 5' RACE reads, yielding one entry per CDR3 protein. The sample yields 230,000 or so distinct CDR3 sequences, 18% seen once. This entry belongs to a study of CD8 T cells in ankylosing spondylitis. CDR3 size: 16 residues. V lost 0 bases, J lost 5 bases, and 11 bases lay in between. Germline CDR1 reads MGHRA; CDR2 reads YSYEKL. General study findings and limits: For ankylosing spondylitis blood, a TCR beta motif of seven to nine highly homologous variants appeared characteristic.

Material: blood, either unsorted or a sorted T cell fraction (not recorded which). The sequence was collected from a male donor with ankylosing spondylitis or in good health (not recorded which). V and J are TRBV4-1 and TRBJ1-6; no definite D call. CDR3 loop: CASSQEGANNNSPLHF. CDR3 coding DNA: TGCGCCAGCAGCCAAGAGGGCGCCAATAATAATTCACCCCTCCACTTT.